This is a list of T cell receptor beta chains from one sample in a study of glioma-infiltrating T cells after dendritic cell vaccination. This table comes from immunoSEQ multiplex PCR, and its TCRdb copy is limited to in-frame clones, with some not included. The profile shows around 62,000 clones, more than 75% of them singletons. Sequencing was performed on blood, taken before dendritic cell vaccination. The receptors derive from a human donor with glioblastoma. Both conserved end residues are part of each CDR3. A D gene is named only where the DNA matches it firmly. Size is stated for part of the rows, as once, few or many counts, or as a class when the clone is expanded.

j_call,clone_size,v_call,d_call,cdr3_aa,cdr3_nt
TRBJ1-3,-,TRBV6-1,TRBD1,CASSEEGGQGLGRASGNTIYF,TGTGCCAGCAGTGAAGAAGGGGGACAGGGGTTAGGCCGAGCCTCTGGAAACACCATATATTTT
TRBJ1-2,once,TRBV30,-,CAWATKRSYGYTF,TGTGCCTGGGCTACTAAACGGAGCTATGGCTACACCTTC
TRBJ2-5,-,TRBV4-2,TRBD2,CASSARRGAGETQYF,TGTGCCAGCAGTGCTAGGCGGGGGGCGGGGGAGACCCAGTACTTC
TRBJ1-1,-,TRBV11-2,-,CASSFPGGTEAFF,TGTGCCAGCAGCTTCCCAGGCGGGACTGAAGCTTTCTTT
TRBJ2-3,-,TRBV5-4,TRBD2,CASLGEGDTQYF,TGTGCCAGCCTCGGGGAGGGAGATACGCAGTATTTT
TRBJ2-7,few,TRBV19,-,CASSTQGGRGEQYF,TGTGCCAGTAGTACCCAGGGAGGACGTGGAGAGCAGTACTTC
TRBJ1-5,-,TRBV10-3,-,CAISAGEQPQHF,TGTGCCATCAGTGCAGGGGAGCAGCCCCAGCATTTT
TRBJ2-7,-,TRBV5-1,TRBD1,CASSSGGTAGEQYF,TGCGCCAGCAGCTCTGGTGGGACAGCTGGCGAGCAGTACTTC
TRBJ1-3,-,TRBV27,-,CASSLYGYSGNTIYF,TGTGCCAGCAGTTTATACGGGTACTCTGGAAACACCATATATTTT
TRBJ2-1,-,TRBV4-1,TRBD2,CASSQESVTSGDEQFF,TGCGCCAGCAGCCAAGAATCGGTGACTAGCGGGGATGAGCAGTTCTTC
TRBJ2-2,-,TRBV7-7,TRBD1,CASSLGTGGARELFF,TGTGCTAGCAGCTTAGGCACAGGGGGCGCGAGGGAGCTGTTTTTT
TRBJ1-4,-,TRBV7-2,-,CASSFPPGRREKLFF,TGTGCCAGCAGCTTCCCACCAGGGAGGCGGGAAAAACTGTTTTTT
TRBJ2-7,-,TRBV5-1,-,CASSFSPSREAYEQYF,TGCGCCAGCAGCTTTTCTCCCAGCAGGGAAGCCTACGAGCAGTACTTC
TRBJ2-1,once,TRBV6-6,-,CASRSDKAGVRQFF,TGTGCCAGCAGAAGTGACAAGGCCGGGGTCAGGCAGTTCTTC
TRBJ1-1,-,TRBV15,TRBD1,CATSRALGQGETRAFF,TGTGCCACCAGCAGAGCACTGGGACAGGGCGAGACTCGTGCTTTCTTT
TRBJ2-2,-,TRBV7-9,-,CASSPLLTANTGELFF,TGTGCCAGCAGCCCCCTGCTAACAGCGAACACCGGGGAGCTGTTTTTT
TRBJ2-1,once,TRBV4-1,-,CASSPGRREQFF,TGCGCCAGCAGCCCCGGACGGAGGGAGCAGTTCTTC
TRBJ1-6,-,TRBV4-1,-,CASSQAGTPLHF,TGCGCCAGCAGCCAAGCGGGGACACCCCTCCACTTT
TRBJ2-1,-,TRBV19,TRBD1,CASSTPQGALSNEQFF,TGTGCCAGTTCCACCCCACAGGGGGCGCTTAGCAATGAGCAGTTCTTC
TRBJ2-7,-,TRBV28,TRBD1,CASSSPGQLYEQYF,TGTGCCAGCAGTTCCCCGGGACAGCTTTACGAGCAGTACTTC
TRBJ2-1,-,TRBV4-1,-,CASSPRGEYNEQFF,TGCGCCAGCAGCCCCAGGGGGGAGTACAATGAGCAGTTCTTC
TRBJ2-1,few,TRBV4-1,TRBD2,CASSPGLAGGRNEQFF,TGCGCCAGCAGTCCTGGACTAGCGGGGGGGCGGAATGAGCAGTTCTTC
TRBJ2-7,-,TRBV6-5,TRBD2,CASTVNWRGLHEQYF,TGTGCCAGCACGGTGAACTGGCGGGGGTTGCACGAGCAGTACTTC
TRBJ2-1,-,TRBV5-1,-,CASSLASPGYNEQFF,TGCGCCAGCAGCTTGGCCTCCCCAGGTTACAATGAGCAGTTCTTC
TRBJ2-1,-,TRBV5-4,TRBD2,CASRPQGSGGVSYNEQFF,TGTGCCAGCAGACCCCAGGGAAGCGGGGGGGTCTCCTACAATGAGCAGTTCTTC
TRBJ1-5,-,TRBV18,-,CASSPSKGAEQPQHF,TGTGCCAGCTCACCCTCAAAAGGGGCTGAACAGCCCCAGCATTTT
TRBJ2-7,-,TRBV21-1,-,CASSAGLADSSYEQYF,TGTGCCAGCAGCGCCGGACTAGCGGATTCCTCCTACGAGCAGTACTTC
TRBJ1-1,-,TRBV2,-,CASSIPTMNTEAFF,TGTGCCAGCAGTATACCGACAATGAACACTGAAGCTTTCTTT
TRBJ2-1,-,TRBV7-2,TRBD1,CASSSDWGQGYNEQFF,TGTGCCAGCAGCTCCGATTGGGGACAGGGCTACAATGAGCAGTTCTTC
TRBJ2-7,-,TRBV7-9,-,CASSPGVVTYEQYF,TGTGCCAGCAGCCCCGGGGTCGTTACCTACGAGCAGTACTTC
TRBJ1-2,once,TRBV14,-,CASSQDWTVYGYTF,TGTGCCAGCAGCCAAGATTGGACAGTCTATGGCTACACCTTC
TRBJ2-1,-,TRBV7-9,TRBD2,CASSYQRGAYNEQFF,TGTGCCAGCAGCTACCAGCGGGGGGCCTACAATGAGCAGTTCTTC
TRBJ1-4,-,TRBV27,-,CASSLSGRQVELFF,TGTGCCAGCAGTTTAAGTGGCAGACAGGTTGAACTGTTTTTT
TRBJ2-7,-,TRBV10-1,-,CASSERGTNEQYF,TGCGCCAGCAGTGAGAGGGGAACTAACGAGCAGTACTTC